Below, 24 T cell receptor beta chains from the same sample are listed, as sequenced in a study of blood T cell dynamics during melanoma immunotherapy. The time point was: week 3, after first cycle of checkpoint inhibitor. The table came from immunoSEQ multiplex PCR; TCRdb's copy has only in-frame clones and leaves some out. The sample shows 25,000 to 30,000 clones, roughly 84% of them seen only once. Material: blood, obtained from a patient treated with checkpoint blockade. The receptor set was obtained from a human donor with melanoma.

The chain recombines TRBV7-2 with TRBJ1-1; no definite D call. CDR3 length: 14 amino acids. The V and J ends lost 0 bases and 7 bases respectively, with 12 bases between them. Per the germline V gene, CDR1 is SGHTA and CDR2 is FQGNSA. The CDR3 here is CASSLAPRTDEAFF. CDR3 sequence (DNA): TGTGCCAGCAGCTTAGCGCCTCGGACGGATGAAGCTTTCTTT.

This chain joins TRBV5-8 and TRBJ2-3; 11 bases are shared with TRBD1. The V and J ends lost 4 bases and 2 bases, in that order; junction bases with no gene match: 3. The CDR3 spans 15 residues. Germline assignment: CDR1 SGHTS and CDR2 YDEGEE. The CDR3 region is CASSRGQGDTDTQYF. In DNA form, the CDR3 reads TGTGCCAGCAGCCGGGGACAGGGGGACACAGATACGCAGTATTTT.

This chain links TRBV28 with TRBJ2-1; 11 bases match TRBD2. The CDR3 runs 15 residues. Germline V gives CDR1 MDHEN, CDR2 SYDVKM. Germline trimming cut 5 bases from V and 5 bases from J; bases unmatched to any gene: 5. The CDR3 DNA sequence: TGTGCCAGCAGTAGTAGCGGGAGGGGGAACAATGAGCAGTTCTTC. Protein: CASSSSGRGNNEQFF.

This clone is a singleton in its sample. This chain joins TRBV19 and TRBJ2-7; D gene ambiguous. From germline, CDR1 is LNHDA and CDR2 SQIVND (reference sequence). This CDR3 has 14 amino acids. The germline V and J ends were trimmed by 5 bases and 2 bases, with 13 bases remaining between them. Here the CDR3 reads CASSSRALTYEQYF. CDR3 DNA: TGTGCCAGTAGTTCCCGGGCCCTGACCTACGAGCAGTACTTC.

The V gene is TRBV6-5, the J gene TRBJ2-7; the D gene is possibly TRBD1 (6 bases). CDR1 is MNHEY, CDR2 SVGAGI, per germline. With 7 bases removed from V and 3 bases from J, the gap between germline ends came to 10 bases. This CDR3 is built from 12 residues. The CDR3 region has the DNA TGTGCCAGCACCGACAGGTTCTACGAGCAGTACTTC. Translation gives CASTDRFYEQYF.

The chain uses TRBV6-6 and TRBJ2-7, with 7 nucleotides matching TRBD1. This CDR3 region has 14 residues. CDR1 is MNHNY, CDR2 SVGAGI, per germline (reference sequence). Trimming at V came to 5 bases and at J to 5 bases, leaving 9 bases not matched to a gene. This CDR3 is CASSPDREGNEQYF. The CDR3 DNA is TGTGCCAGCAGTCCCGACAGGGAAGGAAACGAGCAGTACTTC.

The J gene is TRBJ2-2, the V gene TRBV27; 8 bases fit TRBD1. Unmatched junction bases numbered 6, after V lost 6 bases and J lost 0 bases. There are 16 residues in the CDR3. Germline assignment: CDR1 MNHEY and CDR2 SMNVEV (reference sequence). The CDR3 region has the DNA TGTGCCAGCAGCCGCGACAGGGGCCCGAACACCGGGGAGCTGTTTTTT. This translates into CASSRDRGPNTGELFF.

This clone was detected only once. This chain connects TRBV4-1 to TRBJ2-7, with TRBD1 matching over 9 bases. V was pared by 5 bases and J by 6 bases, with 20 bases of the junction left unmatched. CDR1 and CDR2 from the germline V gene are MGHRA and YSYEKL. This CDR3 has 18 residues. The CDR3 protein is CASSVLQLRDRESAEQYF. As DNA, the CDR3 is TGCGCCAGCAGCGTTCTACAACTCCGGGACAGGGAATCTGCCGAGCAGTACTTC.

The gene calls are TRBV27 and TRBJ1-5; no definite D call. This CDR3 comprises 15 residues. Trimming shortened V by 5 bases and J by 0 bases, and 11 bases separated the two germline ends. Germline CDR1 is MNHEY and CDR2 is SMNVEV (reference sequence). CDR3 coding DNA: TGTGCCAGCAGTACAACGCACAATAGCAATCAGCCCCAGCATTTT. It yields the protein CASSTTHNSNQPQHF.

This chain joins TRBV7-9 and TRBJ2-7, with 8 bases aligning to TRBD2. CDR1 is SEHNR, CDR2 FQNEAQ, per germline (reference sequence). This CDR3 spans 14 amino acids. V lost 8 bases and J lost 2; bases outside the gene matches: 8. Written as DNA, the CDR3 is TGTGCCAGCGCGTTCGCGGGAGGAACCTACGAGCAGTACTTC. This codes for CASAFAGGTYEQYF.

The chain carries TRBV28 and TRBJ1-5; D gene ambiguous. This CDR3 comprises 11 residues. Germline CDR1 is MDHEN and CDR2 is SYDVKM. V lost 11 bases and J 5 bases, leaving 10 bases between the germline ends. The CDR3 bases are TGTGCCTCCCGCGGGGATCAGCCCCAGCATTTT. It translates to CASRGDQPQHF. The full variable domain, its missing parts supplied by reference TRBV28 and TRBJ1-5, is DVKVTQSSRYLVKRTGEKVFLECVQDMDHENMFWYRQDPGLGLRLIYFSYDVKMKEKGDIPEGYSVSREKKERFSLILESASTNQTSMYLCASRGDQPQHFGDGTRLSIL.

V gene TRBV2 combines with J gene TRBJ2-3, with 12 bases matching TRBD2. The CDR3 spans 15 residues. The germline V gene has CDR1 SNHLY and CDR2 FYNNEI. J gave up 6 bases and V 3 bases, and 4 bases lay outside the gene matches. The CDR3 sequence is CASSEASGGVDTQYF. The CDR3 DNA is TGTGCCAGCAGTGAGGCTAGCGGGGGGGTCGATACGCAGTATTTT.

This chain connects TRBV29-1 to TRBJ2-5, with TRBD1 matching 9 bases. Germline V gives CDR1 SQVTM, CDR2 ANQGSEA. The CDR3 has 13 residues. V dropped 7 bases and J dropped 5; count of bases not matched to a gene: 8. As DNA, the CDR3 is TGCAGCGCCAACAGGGGGCTCCGGGAGACCCAGTACTTC. Protein: CSANRGLRETQYF.

The chain has TRBV30 and TRBJ2-7; D is undetermined. The CDR3 has 12 amino acids. The V end was cut by 7 bases, the J end by 1 base, with 11 bases between. CDR1 is GTSNPN, CDR2 SVGIG, per germline (reference sequence). The CDR3 loop reads CAFRSGSYEQYF. The CDR3 DNA follows: TGTGCCTTCCGTTCAGGATCCTACGAGCAGTACTTC.

The chain combines TRBV7-6 with TRBJ1-4; D gene ambiguous. In germline, CDR1 is SGHVS, CDR2 FNYEAQ. Deletions cut 1 base from V and 4 bases from J, with 7 bases between. CDR3 length: 14 residues. The CDR3 sequence: CASSLEQSNEKLFF. The CDR3 DNA sequence: TGTGCCAGCAGCTTAGAACAGAGTAATGAAAAACTGTTTTTT.

The chain joins TRBV28 to TRBJ1-1; D not resolved. Germline V gives CDR1 MDHEN, CDR2 SYDVKM. The ends were cut back, 5 bases at V and 3 bases at J, with 7 bases in the middle. The CDR3 runs 12 residues. The CDR3 region has the DNA TGTGCCAGCAGTATTGGGGACACTGAAGCTTTCTTT. Its protein product is CASSIGDTEAFF.

A few counts support this clone. V is TRBV18 and J is TRBJ1-2; a weak D match, TRBD1 (6 bases). In germline, CDR1 is KGHSH, CDR2 LQKENI. This CDR3 is built from 13 residues. Trimming removed 6 bases at V and 8 bases at J, with 16 bases between. CDR3 amino acids: CASSKDRTWGYTF. The CDR3 DNA reads as TGTGCCAGCTCGAAAGACAGGACCTGGGGCTACACCTTC.

The rearrangement links TRBV5-1 to TRBJ2-5, with TRBD2 matching over 7 bases. Germline V lookup: CDR1 SGHRS, CDR2 YFSETQ. With 3 bases clipped from V and 3 bases from J, the junction kept 5 bases outside the gene matches. The CDR3 has 14 residues. This chain's CDR3 is CASSSGTIKETQYF. In nucleotides, the CDR3 is TGCGCCAGCAGCTCCGGGACTATTAAAGAGACCCAGTACTTC.

The chain couples TRBV4-1 to TRBJ1-3; D is unresolved. CDR3 length: 17 residues. The V end was cut by 0 bases, the J end by 0 bases, with 12 bases between. Germline lookup yields CDR1 MGHRA and CDR2 YSYEKL. The CDR3 loop is CASSQDYPTFSGNTIYF. In DNA form, the CDR3 reads TGCGCCAGCAGCCAAGACTACCCGACCTTCTCTGGAAACACCATATATTTT.

This clone was observed a few times. The chain recombines TRBV27 with TRBJ2-3; TRBD2 aligns across 7 bases. The CDR3 length is 15 residues. J lost 4 bases, V lost 6 bases, and 10 bases had no gene match. The germline CDR1 and CDR2 sequences are MNHEY and SMNVEV (reference sequence). The CDR3 spells CASSPLALRADTQYF. CDR3 DNA sequence: TGTGCCAGCAGCCCACTAGCGTTGAGGGCAGATACGCAGTATTTT.

This clone was found once. This rearrangement joins TRBV5-4 to TRBJ1-2; 10 nucleotides line up with TRBD1. The J segment lost 2 bases and the V segment lost 4 bases, leaving 8 bases of the junction unmatched. In germline, CDR1 is SGHNT, CDR2 YYREEE (reference sequence). The CDR3 spans 16 residues. CDR3 sequence (DNA): TGTGCCAGCAGCCCCGGGACGGGACAGGGGAACTATGGCTACACCTTC. It encodes CASSPGTGQGNYGYTF.

CDR3 region: CASSQVSVNGANVLTF. CDR3 nucleotide sequence: TGTGCCAGCAGCCAAGTTTCAGTAAACGGGGCCAACGTCCTGACTTTC. This chain uses TRBV4-2 with TRBJ2-6; D uncertain. Germline lookup yields CDR1 LGHNA and CDR2 YNFKEQ. The length of the CDR3 is 16 residues. The ends were cut back, 1 base at V and 4 bases at J, with 11 bases in the middle.

This chain links TRBV7-8 with TRBJ2-1; a weak D match, TRBD2 (7 bases). Between the trimmed V and J ends, which lost 7 bases and 3 bases, there was a span of 10 bases. This CDR3 spans 13 amino acids. Germline values: CDR1 SGHVS, CDR2 FQNEAQ. As DNA, the CDR3 is TGTGCCAGCAAGGGGGGGAGCTACAATGAGCAGTTCTTC. It codes for CASKGGSYNEQFF.

The J gene is TRBJ1-3, the V gene TRBV7-2; 8 bases line up with TRBD1. This CDR3 comprises 15 residues. From germline, CDR1 is SGHTA and CDR2 FQGNSA. Germline trimming cut 5 bases from V and 2 bases from J; bases unmatched to any gene: 5. The CDR3 nucleotides are TGTGCCAGCAGCGTCAGGGGGCCTACTGGAAACACCATATATTTT. Its protein is CASSVRGPTGNTIYF.